The rows below give T cell receptor beta chains drawn from one sample of a study of spatial heterogeneity in lung cancer. TCRdb reprocessed the 5' RACE reads with MiXCR, giving one entry per CDR3 protein. The table shows 17,000 or so distinct CDR3 sequences, with approximately 8.5% occurring only once. The sample in question was PBMCs, obtained at follow-up. Receptors were obtained from a male donor with early-stage non-small cell lung cancer. The CDR3 runs from the conserved cysteine through the conserved F or W.

TRBV28	17	CASSTFNRARVQETQYF
TRBV6-5	18	CASSYRHPTRYSNQPRHF
TRBV28	14	CASSPLGQGNEQFF
TRBV4-3	15	CASSQVADYSYEQYF
TRBV7-9	13	CASSPGQGNGYTF
TRBV5-1	14	CASSSGILYNEQFF
TRBV29-1	14	CSVSRGGPDSPLHF
TRBV11-2	14	CASSLVGSTDTQYF
TRBV24-1	14	CATSDSIGFGTQYF
TRBV15	15	CATSPGQGLRYGYTF
TRBV20-1	14	CSARVGGAWNEQFF
TRBV20-1	14	CSAEGGQGRYEQYF
TRBV4-1	14	CASSQGAAGETQYF
TRBV28	16	CASSLWGAGTKNIQYF